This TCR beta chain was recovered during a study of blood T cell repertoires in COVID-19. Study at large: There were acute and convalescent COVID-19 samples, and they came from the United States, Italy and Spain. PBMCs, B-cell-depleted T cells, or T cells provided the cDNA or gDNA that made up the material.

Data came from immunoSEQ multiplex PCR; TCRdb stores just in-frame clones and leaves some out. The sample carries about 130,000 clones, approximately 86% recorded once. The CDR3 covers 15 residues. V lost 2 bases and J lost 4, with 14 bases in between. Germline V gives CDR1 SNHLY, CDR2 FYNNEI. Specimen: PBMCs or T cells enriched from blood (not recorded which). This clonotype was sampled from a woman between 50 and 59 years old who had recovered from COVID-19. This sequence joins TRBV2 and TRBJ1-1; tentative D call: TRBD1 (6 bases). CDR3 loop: CASSELGGGGTEAFF. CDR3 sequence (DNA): TGTGCCAGCAGTGAATTGGGGGGAGGGGGCACTGAAGCTTTCTTT.